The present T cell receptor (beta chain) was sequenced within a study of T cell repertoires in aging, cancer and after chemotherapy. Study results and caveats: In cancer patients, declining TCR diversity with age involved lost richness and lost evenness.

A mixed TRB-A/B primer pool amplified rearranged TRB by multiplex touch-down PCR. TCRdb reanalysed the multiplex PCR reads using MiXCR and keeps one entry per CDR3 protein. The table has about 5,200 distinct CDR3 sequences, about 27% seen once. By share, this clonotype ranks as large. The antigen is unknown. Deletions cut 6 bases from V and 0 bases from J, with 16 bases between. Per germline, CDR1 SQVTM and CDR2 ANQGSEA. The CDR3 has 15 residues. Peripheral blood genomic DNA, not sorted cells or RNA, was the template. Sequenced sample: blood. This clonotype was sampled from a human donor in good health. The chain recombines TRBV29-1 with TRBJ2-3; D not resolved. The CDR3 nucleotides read TGCAGCGTCCACGACGGACCTACTAGCACAGATACGCAGTATTTT. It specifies CSVHDGPTSTDTQYF.